Below are 19 T cell receptor beta chains sequenced from a single sample in a study of blood T cell repertoires in COVID-19. Sequenced by immunoSEQ multiplex PCR; TCRdb stores in-frame clones only, minus some. The table shows roughly 330,000 clones, with about 90% occurring only once. The sequenced material came from PBMCs or T cells enriched from blood (not recorded which). Every receptor here comes from a woman aged 30 to 39 who had recovered from COVID-19.

The chain employs TRBV6-5 and TRBJ1-2, with no clear D. Germline values: CDR1 MNHEY, CDR2 SVGAGI. V was shortened by 2 bases and J by 8 bases, with 9 bases between the two germline ends. CDR3 length: 12 residues. The CDR3 is CASSYPRGGYTF. CDR3 nucleotide sequence: TGTGCCAGCAGTTACCCCCGGGGAGGCTACACCTTC.

J is TRBJ2-1 and V is TRBV2; unclear D gene. Trimming pared 6 bases from V and 12 bases from J, leaving 18 bases between. Germline V gene lookup returns CDR1 SNHLY and CDR2 FYNNEI. This CDR3 is 13 amino acids long. The CDR3: CASRRSYNEWQFF. In nucleotides, the CDR3 is TGTGCCAGCAGGCGGAGCTACAATGAGTGGCAGTTCTTC.

The rearrangement uses TRBV20-1 and TRBJ1-6, with D possibly being TRBD1 (5 bases). Trimming took 4 bases from V and 7 from J, leaving 5 bases between them. The CDR3 sequence is 11 residues long. CDR1 is DFQATT, CDR2 SNEGSKA, per germline (reference sequence). CDR3 DNA: TGCAGTGCTAAGGGGAATTCACCCCTCCACTTT. It encodes CSAKGNSPLHF.

The V and J genes are TRBV5-1 and TRBJ2-1; D possibly corresponds to TRBD2 (6 bases). The germline V gene has CDR1 SGHRS and CDR2 YFSETQ. The CDR3 sequence is 17 residues long. V gave up 0 bases and J gave up 0 bases, with 13 bases separating them. The CDR3 DNA reads as TGCGCCAGCAGCTTGGATCAGCGGGCTAGCTCCTACAATGAGCAGTTCTTC. Amino acids: CASSLDQRASSYNEQFF.

The chain has TRBV7-9 and TRBJ2-1, with 10 bases aligning to TRBD1. This CDR3 has 15 amino acids. The trim removed 1 base at V and 5 bases at J, leaving 2 bases unmatched. From germline, CDR1 is SEHNR and CDR2 FQNEAQ (reference sequence). The CDR3 DNA sequence: TGTGCCAGCAGCTTAGGGGACAGGGGTCACAATGAGCAGTTCTTC. This gives the protein CASSLGDRGHNEQFF.

The rearrangement uses TRBV30 and TRBJ1-2; D gene uncertain. Per germline, CDR1 GTSNPN and CDR2 SVGIG (reference sequence). Trimming shortened V by 3 bases and J by 1 base, and 6 bases separated the two germline ends. The CDR3 sequence is 12 residues long. CDR3 bases: TGTGCCTGGAGCGGGGTTAACTATGGCTACACCTTC. It is translated as CAWSGVNYGYTF.

The chain uses TRBV2 and TRBJ1-5; 8 nucleotides line up with TRBD1. The germline CDR1 and CDR2 sequences are SNHLY and FYNNEI. The CDR3 has 15 amino acids. Germline trimming cut 3 bases from V and 5 bases from J; bases unmatched to any gene: 6. In DNA form, the CDR3 reads TGTGCCAGCAGTGACCCTCAACAGGGGGATCAGCCCCAGCATTTT. It encodes CASSDPQQGDQPQHF.

This clone was observed a handful of times. The CDR3 here is CASSLTGSYEQYF. In DNA form, the CDR3 reads TGTGCCAGCAGCTTGACGGGGTCGTACGAGCAGTACTTC. The rearrangement uses TRBV5-4 and TRBJ2-7; D is perhaps TRBD2 (5 bases). This CDR3 comprises 13 residues. Germline assignment: CDR1 SGHNT and CDR2 YYREEE (reference sequence). V lost 1 base to trimming and J lost 4 bases, with 9 bases between them. The full variable domain, its missing parts supplied by reference TRBV5-4 and TRBJ2-7, is ETGVTQSPTHLIKTRGQQVTLRCSSQSGHNTVSWYQQALGQGPQFIFQYYREEENGRGNFPPRFSGLQFPNYSSELNVNALELDDSALYLCASSLTGSYEQYFGPGTRLTVT.

Only a few counts were recorded for this clone. V and J are TRBV4-1 and TRBJ2-2, with 8 nucleotides matching TRBD1. The CDR3 runs 14 residues. CDR1 and CDR2 (germline): MGHRA, YSYEKL. The ends lost 0 bases at V and 6 bases at J; junction bases unmatched: 0. The CDR3 loop is CASSQEDRAGELFF. DNA for the CDR3: TGCGCCAGCAGCCAAGAGGACAGGGCCGGGGAGCTGTTTTTT.

The chain recombines TRBV19 with TRBJ1-1; D is unclear. V was trimmed by 3 bases and J by 5 bases, leaving 16 bases between them. Germline V lookup: CDR1 LNHDA, CDR2 SQIVND (reference sequence). The CDR3 sequence is 15 residues long. CDR3 sequence reads: CASSMEGGKGTEAFF. The CDR3 nucleotides read TGTGCCAGTAGTATGGAGGGTGGGAAAGGGACTGAAGCTTTCTTT. Full variable domain (missing parts from reference TRBV19 and TRBJ1-1): DGGITQSPKYLFRKEGQNVTLSCEQNLNHDAMYWYRQDPGQGLRLIYYSQIVNDFQKGDIAEGYSVSREKKESFPLTVTSAQKNPTAFYLCASSMEGGKGTEAFFGQGTRLTVV.

V and J are TRBV11-2 and TRBJ1-6; no definite D call. The CDR3 totals 16 residues. CDR1 is SGHAT, CDR2 FQNNGV, per germline. Trimming pared 3 bases from V and 4 bases from J, leaving 13 bases between. The CDR3 DNA follows: TGTGCCAGCAGCTTGGACTCGGCGGGATATAATTCACCCCTCCACTTT. Translated, it gives CASSLDSAGYNSPLHF. The full variable domain, in which reference TRBV11-2 and TRBJ1-6 provide the parts outside the CDR3, is EAGVAQSPRYKIIEKRQSVAFWCNPISGHATLYWYQQILGQGPKLLIQFQNNGVVDDSQLPKDRFSAERLKGVDSTLKIQPAKLEDSAVYLCASSLDSAGYNSPLHFGNGTRLTVT.

The chain has TRBV5-1 and TRBJ1-6; the D is unclear. V lost 3 bases and J lost 6, with 13 bases in between. CDR3 length: 15 amino acids. Germline assignment: CDR1 SGHRS and CDR2 YFSETQ. CDR3 in amino acids: CASSSLGGTNSPLHF. CDR3 DNA: TGCGCCAGCAGCTCCCTGGGAGGTACTAATTCACCCCTCCACTTT.

This rearrangement joins TRBV5-1 to TRBJ2-3; D ambiguous. Trimming took off 0 bases at V and 4 bases at J, with 9 bases between the two ends. CDR3 size: 14 residues. Per germline, CDR1 SGHRS and CDR2 YFSETQ. Here the CDR3 DNA reads TGCGCCAGCAGCTTGGCCCCGGGTTCAGATACGCAGTATTTT. Residues: CASSLAPGSDTQYF.

Points on this clone: At the DNA level, this CDR3 is encoded by other sequences in the same sample as well. This sequence joins TRBV9 and TRBJ2-1, with TRBD2 matching over 10 bases. The V gene's germline CDR1 is SGDLS and CDR2 YYNGEE. This CDR3 contains 15 residues. V lost 2 bases, J lost 3 bases, and 2 bases stayed unmatched. In DNA form, the CDR3 reads TGTGCCAGCAGCGTTAGACTAGCGGGCTACAATGAGCAGTTCTTC. It codes for CASSVRLAGYNEQFF.

CDR3 coding DNA: TGTGCCAGCAGTCCGGGACAGCGAGAGACCCAGTACTTC. It translates to CASSPGQRETQYF. This chain links TRBV12-3 or TRBV12-4 with TRBJ2-5; the match to TRBD1 covers 7 bases. V dropped 5 bases and J dropped 4; count of bases not matched to a gene: 4. The CDR3 totals 13 residues.

The chain recombines TRBV6-5 with TRBJ2-1, with 7 bases aligning to TRBD2. V was clipped by 10 bases and J by 0 bases; unmatched bases: 9. Germline assignment: CDR1 MNHEY and CDR2 SVGAGI. CDR3 length: 15 amino acids. CDR3 nucleotide sequence: TGTGCCATAGAGAGGCTAGCGGCCTCCTACAATGAGCAGTTCTTC. It translates to CAIERLAASYNEQFF.

The chain combines TRBV28 with TRBJ1-4, with a tentative D call TRBD1 (5 bases). V lost 6 bases, J lost 4 bases, and 12 bases lay in between. The germline CDR1 and CDR2 sequences are MDHEN and SYDVKM. The CDR3 is 14 amino acids. CDR3 sequence: CASSRQSLNEKLFF. The CDR3 bases are TGTGCCAGCAGCAGACAGAGCCTTAATGAAAAACTGTTTTTT.

The gene calls are TRBV7-2 and TRBJ2-1; 11 bases fit TRBD1. The CDR3 covers 15 residues. Trimming removed 5 bases from V and 8 bases from J; junction bases left unmatched: 8. Germline lookup yields CDR1 SGHTA and CDR2 FQGNSA. The CDR3 DNA sequence: TGTGCCAGCAGCGGATGGGACAGGGGGAGCGATGAGCAGTTCTTC. Protein sequence: CASSGWDRGSDEQFF.

The chain recombines TRBV28 with TRBJ2-5, with TRBD1 as a possible D gene (5 bases). The CDR3 is 15 residues long. CDR1 MDHEN and CDR2 SYDVKM come from the germline V gene. V gave up 6 bases and J gave up 5 bases, with 19 bases separating them. DNA of the CDR3: TGTGCCAGCAGCCCAAACGTACGCCCAGGGGAGACCCAGTACTTC. It is translated as CASSPNVRPGETQYF.